A selection of T cell receptor beta chains follows, all from one sample in a study of T cell repertoires in cytomegalovirus infection. TCRdb ran MiXCR on the reads and lists one entry per CDR3 protein. Here the sample spans fewer than 200,000 distinct CDR3 sequences, around 20% being singletons. Sample: PBMCs. Receptors were obtained from a human donor in good health (CMV status not recorded). Some clones in this sample may be carry-over from other donors' samples. CDR3s include the opening cysteine and the closing phenylalanine or tryptophan. D genes are given only for firm matches. Where a row states a size, it is once, few, many or the class of an expanded clone; other rows omit it.

J gene	V gene	D gene	clone size	CDR3 DNA	CDR3 protein
TRBJ1-1	TRBV15	TRBD1	.	TGTGACACCAGCAGAGGATTACAGGGGGCGAACACTGAAGCTTTCTTT	CDTSRGLQGANTEAFF
TRBJ2-4	TRBV12-3/TRBV12-4	.	few	TGTGCCAGCAGTTTCCAGTTGGGCGTAGCCAAAAACATTCAGTACTTC	CASSFQLGVAKNIQYF
TRBJ2-1	TRBV29-1	TRBD1	.	TGCAGCGTTGAACCGGGACAGGCGGAACAGTTCTTC	CSVEPGQAEQFF
TRBJ2-7	TRBV11-3	.	few	TGTGCCAGCAGCTTGGACACTGGAGGCGAGCAGTACTTC	CASSLDTGGEQYF
TRBJ2-7	TRBV7-9	.	many	TGTGCCAGCAGCTCGCCTCGGACCTTACGTGAGCAGTACTTC	CASSSPRTLREQYF
TRBJ2-1	TRBV7-6	TRBD2	few	TGTGCCAGCACCCCTAAGGCTAGCGGGAGCGCGTACAATGAGCAGTTCTTC	CASTPKASGSAYNEQFF
TRBJ2-1	TRBV7-3	.	.	TGTGCCAGCAGCCAACGCGGGGGCCGCTCCTACAATGAGCAGTTCTTC	CASSQRGGRSYNEQFF
TRBJ2-5	TRBV29-1	TRBD2	few	TGCAGCGCTTCTCCGGGCCGCGGGGGGGAGACCCAGTACTTC	CSASPGRGGETQYF
TRBJ1-2	TRBV19	.	once	TGTGCCAGTAGTTCCAGGACGGGGCGGGGCTACACCTTC	CASSSRTGRGYTF
TRBJ1-5	TRBV7-9	.	many	TGTGCCAGCAGCTTATTCAAGGGGGGGGTAAATCAGCCCCAGCATTTT	CASSLFKGGVNQPQHF
TRBJ2-7	TRBV6-5	TRBD1	.	TGTGCCAGCAGTTACGCGGGACAGGGGGCTCCCTACGAGCAGTACTTC	CASSYAGQGAPYEQYF
TRBJ2-2	TRBV4-1	.	.	TGCGCCAGCAGCCAAGGGGAACCCGGGGAGCTGTTTTTT	CASSQGEPGELFF
TRBJ1-1	TRBV12-3/TRBV12-4	.	.	TGTGCCAGCAGTCCCCCCGGACGGTCTGAAGCTTTCTTT	CASSPPGRSEAFF
TRBJ2-1	TRBV11-2	TRBD1	.	TGTGCCAGCAGCTCGGGACAGACGCTATACAATGAGCAGTTCTTC	CASSSGQTLYNEQFF
TRBJ1-1	TRBV28	.	once	TGTGCCAGTTGTAGGGGCTTGAACACTGAAGCTTTCTTT	CASCRGLNTEAFF
TRBJ2-3	TRBV5-6	.	few	TGTGCCAGCAGCTTGGGACACAGGACTACCATTAGCACAGATACGCAGTATTTT	CASSLGHRTTISTDTQYF
TRBJ2-7	TRBV7-2	TRBD1	many	TGTGCCAGCAGCTCTGGGACAGGGGCTTTCGAGCAGTACTTC	CASSSGTGAFEQYF
TRBJ1-1	TRBV20-1	TRBD1	.	TGCAGTGCTAGGAAGGGACAGGGAGGCACTGAAGCTTTCTTT	CSARKGQGGTEAFF
TRBJ2-7	TRBV28	.	few	TGTGCCAGCAGTTTAACAGGGACCTACGAGCAGTACTTC	CASSLTGTYEQYF
TRBJ1-5	TRBV19	.	.	TGTGCCAGTAGTATCACGTCGGGGGAACAGCCCCAGCATTTT	CASSITSGEQPQHF
TRBJ2-5	TRBV7-3	.	.	TGTGCCAGCTCAAGGGGGGGGGGTAGGCAAGAGACCCAGTACTTC	CASSRGGGRQETQYF
TRBJ2-1	TRBV12-3/TRBV12-4	TRBD2	.	TGTGCCAGCAGTTGGGTAGCGGGAGAGAAAGATGAGCAGTTCTTC	CASSWVAGEKDEQFF
TRBJ2-7	TRBV7-2	.	many	TGTGCCAGCAGTTCTAGTCCTTCCGCATCCGAGCAGTACTTC	CASSSSPSASEQYF
TRBJ1-1	TRBV19	TRBD1	few	TGTGCCAGTAGAGTCCAGGGGGCCACGAACACTGAAGCTTTCTTT	CASRVQGATNTEAFF
TRBJ2-3	TRBV7-9	.	many	TGTGCCAGCAGCTTATTTGGGACTAGCACAGATACGCAGTATTTT	CASSLFGTSTDTQYF
TRBJ2-7	TRBV28	.	few	TGTGCCAGCAGTTCCCTAGAAGGGTACGAGCAGTACTTC	CASSSLEGYEQYF
TRBJ1-6	TRBV12-3/TRBV12-4	TRBD1	many	TGTGCCAGCAGTCGAAGACAGGGCGATTCACCCCTCCACTTT	CASSRRQGDSPLHF
TRBJ2-7	TRBV11-2	TRBD2	.	TGTGCCAGCAGCTTTAGGCTAGCGGGAGAGTCCGAGCAGTACTTC	CASSFRLAGESEQYF
TRBJ1-3	TRBV3-1	TRBD1	few	TGTGCCAGCAGCCAAGTGGACAGGGTCGGGCCTGGAAACACCATATATTTT	CASSQVDRVGPGNTIYF
TRBJ1-1	TRBV6-5	.	few	TGTGCCAGCAGTTACCGGGGGCTTACGAACACTGAAGCTTTCTTT	CASSYRGLTNTEAFF
TRBJ2-2	TRBV7-3	.	.	TGTGCCAGCAGCCCCCAAGGAGGAGCCGGGGAGCTGTTTTTT	CASSPQGGAGELFF
TRBJ2-2	TRBV19	TRBD2	many	TGTGCCAGTAGTATACTAGCGGGAGGTACCGGGGAGCTGTTTTTT	CASSILAGGTGELFF
TRBJ1-5	TRBV28	TRBD1	.	TGTGCCAGCAGTGGACCCAGCGGGACAGCTAGCAATCAGCCCCAGCATTTT	CASSGPSGTASNQPQHF
TRBJ1-2	TRBV5-4	.	few	TGTGCCAGCAGCCAACCGGGACCCCTCGATACTAACTATGGCTACACCTTC	CASSQPGPLDTNYGYTF
TRBJ2-2	TRBV7-6	.	many	TGTGCCAGCAGCTTAGGGTCAGGGGCCCGACACAGCGGGGAGCTGTTTTTT	CASSLGSGARHSGELFF
TRBJ1-2	TRBV12-3/TRBV12-4	.	few	TGTGCCAGCAGTAGGACCGGGACGGAGAACTATGGCTACACCTTC	CASSRTGTENYGYTF
TRBJ1-5	TRBV28	TRBD1	few	TGTGCCAGCAGTCTGACAGGGGGAGGCAATCAGCCCCAGCATTTT	CASSLTGGGNQPQHF
TRBJ2-1	TRBV20-1	.	few	TGCAGTGCTAGAGCCAGGGAGAATGAGCAGTTCTTC	CSARARENEQFF
TRBJ2-7	TRBV24-1	.	.	TGTGCCACCAGTGATCAACAGGGAGAGCAGTACTTC	CATSDQQGEQYF
TRBJ1-2	TRBV28	TRBD1	.	TGTGCCAGCAGTTTGTCCGGGACAGGGGGCGCGAACTATGGCTACACCTTC	CASSLSGTGGANYGYTF
TRBJ2-7	TRBV14	TRBD2	.	TGTGCCAGCAGCCAAGGCCTAGCGGGGGGCGAGCAGTACTTC	CASSQGLAGGEQYF
TRBJ1-1	TRBV27	TRBD1	.	TGTGCCAGCAGTTCAGGGGCTTCGGGACAGGCTGAAGCTTTCTTT	CASSSGASGQAEAFF
TRBJ1-2	TRBV6-1	TRBD1	many	TGTGCCAGCAGCTCAGGGACAGGCCAGGCTGGTGGCTACACCTTC	CASSSGTGQAGGYTF
TRBJ1-2	TRBV7-2	TRBD1	many	TGTGCCAGCAGCTTAAGAGTGGTGGGACAGGGGCACTATGGCTACACCTTC	CASSLRVVGQGHYGYTF
TRBJ1-4	TRBV20-1	.	.	TGCAGTGCCCGGGTCCCGACGTCAACTAATGAAAAACTGTTTTTT	CSARVPTSTNEKLFF
TRBJ1-1	TRBV11-1	.	.	TGTGCCAGCAGCTCGCTTCAGGGGTGGTCTGAAGCTTTCTTT	CASSSLQGWSEAFF
TRBJ2-3	TRBV7-2	TRBD2	many	TGTGCCAGCAGCCGGGAGGGACTAGCGGGAGTGCGAGATACGCAGTATTTT	CASSREGLAGVRDTQYF
TRBJ2-4	TRBV7-2	.	many	TGTGCCAGCAGTCACCCGCGGCAGGGGGGTACCAAAAACATTCAGTACTTC	CASSHPRQGGTKNIQYF
TRBJ1-4	TRBV7-9	.	few	TGTGCCAGCAGCCCATCGGCAGGGTTGGTCCAAACTAATGAAAAACTGTTTTTT	CASSPSAGLVQTNEKLFF
TRBJ1-5	TRBV5-5	.	.	TGTGCCAGCAGCTTGGGGGCCCCCGGTCAGCCCCAGCATTTT	CASSLGAPGQPQHF
TRBJ2-1	TRBV12-3/TRBV12-4	.	few	TGTGCCAGCAGTTTATCTCTAGCCTCCTACAATGAGCAGTTCTTC	CASSLSLASYNEQFF
TRBJ1-1	TRBV29-1	.	few	TGCAGCGTCCTAGGGACGCAACAGGCTCAGAACACTGAAGCTTTCTTT	CSVLGTQQAQNTEAFF
TRBJ1-1	TRBV7-9	.	many	TGTGCCAGCAGCTTAACGGGGGATGAAGGCACTGAAGCTTTCTTT	CASSLTGDEGTEAFF
TRBJ2-1	TRBV7-2	.	few	TGTGCCAGCAGCTTAGTAGCAGGGGGGTCCTACAATGAGCAGTTCTTC	CASSLVAGGSYNEQFF
TRBJ1-5	TRBV10-2	TRBD1	.	TGCGCCAGCAGTGAGAAACAGGGGAGTCAGCCCCAGCATTTT	CASSEKQGSQPQHF
TRBJ1-6	TRBV7-4	.	.	TGTGCCAGCAGCTTAGGGCCGGGACCGGAGGCACCCCTCCACTTT	CASSLGPGPEAPLHF
TRBJ2-2	TRBV6-2/TRBV6-3	.	.	TGTGCCAGCAGTTACCCCGGGGAGCTGTTTTTT	CASSYPGELFF
TRBJ2-3	TRBV30	.	few	TGTGCCTGGGACCGCGGGCTTAGCACAGATACGCAGTATTTT	CAWDRGLSTDTQYF
TRBJ1-2	TRBV25-1	TRBD1	.	TGTGCCAGCAGTGACTACGGACAGGGAAACTATGGCTACACCTTC	CASSDYGQGNYGYTF
TRBJ1-1	TRBV5-1	TRBD1	.	TGCGCCAGCAGCGGCGGGACAGGGAGGGACAACACTGAAGCTTTCTTT	CASSGGTGRDNTEAFF